Below, 21 T cell receptor beta chains from the same sample are listed, as sequenced in a study of cytomegalovirus exposure and HLA in healthy donors. Both 60 Vbeta primers and 13 Jbeta primers went into the PCR. Libraries were prepared by immunoSEQ multiplex PCR; TCRdb keeps only in-frame clonotypes and omits some of them. The sample includes 150,000 to 200,000 clones, roughly four fifths of them seen just once. The specimen sequenced was PBMCs. The receptor set was obtained from a man between 18 and 35 years old in good health and CMV-seronegative.

The rearrangement uses TRBV6-5 and TRBJ1-5; D is perhaps TRBD1 (5 bases). Germline V gene lookup returns CDR1 MNHEY and CDR2 SVGAGI. The CDR3 has 13 residues. V was trimmed by 4 bases and J by 5 bases, leaving 9 bases between them. CDR3 sequence reads: CASSSRGDQPQHF. CDR3 nucleotides: TGTGCCAGCAGTTCGCGGGGGGATCAGCCCCAGCATTTT.

The table lists this clone with a few counts. The chain uses TRBV19 and TRBJ1-5; 7 bases map to TRBD1. Germline loops: CDR1 LNHDA, CDR2 SQIVND (reference sequence). The CDR3 is 11 residues long. Germline trimming cut 4 bases from V and 12 bases from J; bases unmatched to any gene: 3. The CDR3 spells CASSTGQFQHF. The DNA for the CDR3 is TGTGCCAGTAGTACGGGACAGTTCCAGCATTTT.

The chain joins TRBV7-9 to TRBJ2-5; TRBD1 matches at 8 bases. J gave up 5 bases and V 4 bases, and 9 bases lay outside the gene matches. Germline V gene data show CDR1 as SEHNR and CDR2 as FQNEAQ (reference sequence). The CDR3 has 15 amino acids. The CDR3 loop reads CASSYLTGAEETQYF. CDR3 DNA sequence: TGTGCCAGCAGCTACCTGACAGGGGCCGAGGAGACCCAGTACTTC.

V usage is TRBV6-6 and J usage is TRBJ1-1, with no clear D. Trimming cost V 3 bases and J 2 bases, with 10 bases left between them. The germline V gene encodes CDR1 MNHNY and CDR2 SVGAGI (reference sequence). The CDR3 totals 14 residues. The CDR3 bases are TGTGCCAGCAGTTATGTGGGGAGTAACACTGAAGCTTTCTTT. It translates to CASSYVGSNTEAFF.

This rearrangement joins TRBV6-5 to TRBJ1-1; no reliable D call. CDR3 size: 13 residues. Germline CDR1 is MNHEY and CDR2 is SVGAGI. With 3 bases removed from V and 1 base from J, the gap between germline ends came to 6 bases. The CDR3 protein is CASSYIPNTEAFF. In DNA form, the CDR3 reads TGTGCCAGCAGTTATATCCCGAACACTGAAGCTTTCTTT.

The rearrangement uses TRBV6-1 and TRBJ1-5, with TRBD1 as a possible D gene (6 bases). The CDR3 has 12 amino acids. V was clipped by 6 bases and J by 6 bases, with 9 bases between them. Germline loops: CDR1 MNHNS, CDR2 SASEGT. The CDR3 DNA is TGTGCCAGCAGGACAGGCTCTCAGCCCCAGCATTTT. Its translation: CASRTGSQPQHF.

The V gene is TRBV2, the J gene TRBJ2-1, with 12 positions matching TRBD2. With 6 bases clipped from V and 7 bases from J, the junction kept 7 bases outside the gene matches. This CDR3 is 15 amino acids long. Per the germline V gene, CDR1 is SNHLY and CDR2 is FYNNEI. The CDR3: CASSPASGGANEQFF. CDR3 sequence (DNA): TGTGCCAGCAGCCCGGCTAGCGGGGGGGCTAATGAGCAGTTCTTC.

The genes are TRBV6-5 and TRBJ2-2, with 8 positions matching TRBD1. Germline CDR1 is MNHEY and CDR2 is SVGAGI. The CDR3 has 15 amino acids. The V segment lost 5 bases and the J segment 9 bases; nucleotides outside the gene matches: 11. The CDR3 region is CASSHKGDRGRELFF. CDR3 bases: TGTGCCAGCAGTCACAAGGGTGACAGGGGCAGGGAGCTGTTTTTT.

A single count supports this clone. V is TRBV15 and J is TRBJ2-7; no clear D. Germline V CDR1 and CDR2: LNHNV, YYDKDF (reference sequence). This CDR3 comprises 13 residues. Between the trimmed V and J ends, which lost 5 bases and 5 bases, there was a span of 13 bases. The CDR3 nucleotides read TGTGCCACCAGCCTCAGGCTGACCGACGAGCAGTACTTC. Translation gives CATSLRLTDEQYF.

The chain couples TRBV14 to TRBJ2-7; D is possibly TRBD1 (5 bases). The CDR3 runs to 13 residues. Germline loops: CDR1 SGHDN, CDR2 FVKESK. Trimming took off 0 bases at V and 6 bases at J, with 9 bases between the two ends. The CDR3: CASSQDVRGEQYF. The CDR3 nucleotides read TGTGCCAGCAGCCAAGATGTAAGGGGCGAGCAGTACTTC.

The chain links TRBV4-1 to TRBJ1-1; D call uncertain. The V and J ends lost 0 bases and 3 bases respectively, with 14 bases between them. This CDR3 spans 16 amino acids. Germline V gene sequence: CDR1 MGHRA, CDR2 YSYEKL. The CDR3 loop is CASSQDWGGGYTEAFF. For the CDR3, the DNA is TGCGCCAGCAGCCAAGATTGGGGAGGAGGGTACACTGAAGCTTTCTTT.

The chain couples TRBV6-6 to TRBJ1-2; no clear D. The CDR3 contains 13 residues. The ends were cut back, 6 bases at V and 8 bases at J, with 16 bases in the middle. In germline, CDR1 is MNHNY, CDR2 SVGAGI (reference sequence). Here the CDR3 reads CASSRREERGYTF. In DNA, the CDR3 is TGTGCCAGCAGCCGACGTGAGGAGCGAGGCTACACCTTC.

V is TRBV14 and J is TRBJ2-2; D remains ambiguous. With 4 bases removed from V and 4 bases from J, the gap between germline ends came to 10 bases. The CDR3 contains 14 residues. Germline CDR1 reads SGHDN; CDR2 reads FVKESK. The CDR3 coding sequence is TGTGCCAGCAGCCCAGTTAGCCCCACCGGGGAGCTGTTTTTT. Protein product: CASSPVSPTGELFF.

J is TRBJ1-2 and V is TRBV13; tentatively, D is TRBD1 (5 bases). There are 13 residues in the CDR3. Trimming pared 2 bases from V and 6 bases from J, leaving 10 bases between. Germline lookup yields CDR1 PRHDT and CDR2 FYEKMQ (reference sequence). CDR3 residues: CASSLRGVDGYTF. CDR3 in DNA: TGTGCCAGCAGCTTACGGGGGGTGGATGGCTACACCTTC.

The chain carries TRBV19 and TRBJ2-1; D may be TRBD2 (6 bases). V lost 5 bases, J lost 1 base, and 12 bases lay in between. The CDR3 loop spans 15 amino acids. In germline, CDR1 is LNHDA, CDR2 SQIVND (reference sequence). The CDR3 region has the DNA TGTGCCAGTAGTCCCTACGGGGGATCCTACAATGAGCAGTTCTTC. It translates to CASSPYGGSYNEQFF.

The J gene is TRBJ1-1, the V gene TRBV19; TRBD1 aligns across 8 bases. CDR1 and CDR2 from the germline V gene are LNHDA and SQIVND (reference sequence). The CDR3 length is 15 residues. V lost 7 bases and J lost 0; bases outside the gene matches: 7. CDR3 region: CASTDRVLVNTEAFF. The DNA of the CDR3 is TGTGCCAGTACGGACAGGGTTCTGGTGAACACTGAAGCTTTCTTT.

The genes are TRBV6-5 and TRBJ1-5; D gene uncertain. CDR1 and CDR2 from the germline V gene are MNHEY and SVGAGI. Trimming removed 8 bases at V and 4 bases at J, with 18 bases between. This CDR3 region has 15 residues. This chain's CDR3 is CASSLLPDSNQPQHF. DNA of the CDR3: TGTGCCAGCTCTCTCCTCCCGGACTCAAATCAGCCCCAGCATTTT.

The chain carries TRBV28 and TRBJ2-7; D not certain. Trimming pared 4 bases from V and 2 bases from J, leaving 9 bases between. CDR3 length: 13 amino acids. Looked up from germline, CDR1 is MDHEN and CDR2 is SYDVKM. The CDR3 region is CASSSGEPYEQYF. Here the CDR3 DNA reads TGTGCCAGCAGTTCCGGAGAACCCTACGAGCAGTACTTC.

This chain joins TRBV6-1 and TRBJ1-4; 7 nucleotides agree with TRBD1. Germline lookup yields CDR1 MNHNS and CDR2 SASEGT. V trimming: 0 bases; J trimming: 7 bases; junction bases outside the gene matches: 8. The length of the CDR3 is 16 residues. As DNA, the CDR3 is TGTGCCAGCAGTGAAGCTGGGACAGCGAGGGGTGAAAAACTGTTTTTT. Protein: CASSEAGTARGEKLFF.

The chain joins TRBV7-9 to TRBJ1-2; D is ambiguous. Between the trimmed V and J ends, which lost 3 bases and 8 bases, there was a span of 13 bases. The CDR3 totals 13 residues. Germline CDR1 is SEHNR and CDR2 is FQNEAQ (reference sequence). The DNA for the CDR3 is TGTGCCAGCAGCTTGAGGGCCGACGGGGGCTACACCTTC. This translates into CASSLRADGGYTF.

The rearrangement links TRBV5-1 to TRBJ1-1; no definite D call. This CDR3 has 14 residues. V lost 2 bases and J 7 bases, leaving 15 bases between the germline ends. Germline values: CDR1 SGHRS, CDR2 YFSETQ. CDR3 sequence reads: CASSLMESAGEAFF. CDR3 in DNA: TGCGCCAGCAGCTTAATGGAGAGTGCGGGTGAAGCTTTCTTT.